The 16 T cell receptor beta chains given below trace back to one sample, sequenced in a study of T cell changes during pregnancy in multiple sclerosis. Assay used: immunoSEQ multiplex PCR; TCRdb lists only in-frame clones, some missing. The table includes just under 85,000 clones, approximately 90% detected once. The specimen was peripheral blood, collected in the first trimester of pregnancy. Receptors were obtained from a female donor with multiple sclerosis, enrolled in a pregnancy study.

Only a few counts were recorded for this clone. The chain is built from TRBV7-9 and TRBJ1-5; TRBD1 is a possible D gene (5 bases). V was clipped by 5 bases and J by 0 bases, with 8 bases between them. This CDR3 is 14 amino acids long. Germline V gives CDR1 SEHNR, CDR2 FQNEAQ (reference sequence). CDR3 in DNA: TGTGCCAGCAGCAGGACAACTAGCAATCAGCCCCAGCATTTT. Encoded protein: CASSRTTSNQPQHF.

This rearrangement joins TRBV7-3 to TRBJ2-7; 8 nucleotides line up with TRBD1. CDR1 SGHTA and CDR2 FQGTGA come from the germline V gene. V lost 4 bases and J lost 5; bases outside the gene matches: 10. The CDR3 covers 15 residues. The CDR3: CASSSRGRGLDEQYF. CDR3 in DNA: TGTGCCAGCAGCTCCCGGGGCAGGGGGCTCGACGAGCAGTACTTC.

The gene calls are TRBV10-3 and TRBJ1-2; possible D gene TRBD1, 5 bases. V shed 4 bases and J shed 6 bases, with 18 bases lying between them. The CDR3 covers 15 residues. Germline V gives CDR1 ENHRY, CDR2 SYGVKD. CDR3 coding DNA: TGTGCCATCAGTGTGCAGGGTAACGCACAGGATGGCTACACCTTC. Translated, it gives CAISVQGNAQDGYTF.

In this sample, this clone turned up a few times. The chain employs TRBV30 and TRBJ1-2, with a weak D call TRBD1 (5 bases). V was cut by 7 bases and J by 3 bases, with 15 bases left in between. Germline V gives CDR1 GTSNPN, CDR2 SVGIG (reference sequence). The CDR3 loop spans 13 amino acids. CDR3 in DNA: TGTGCCTTAAGGGCAGGGAACGACTATGGCTACACCTTC. This translates into CALRAGNDYGYTF.

The chain joins TRBV28 to TRBJ1-4; D gene uncertain. This CDR3 comprises 14 residues. V shed 9 bases and J shed 8 bases, with 19 bases lying between them. CDR1 and CDR2 from the germline V gene are MDHEN and SYDVKM. CDR3 DNA sequence: TGTGCCAGTTTTCGGACTGACCGAATGGAAAAACTGTTTTTT. Translated, it gives CASFRTDRMEKLFF.

This chain joins TRBV5-1 and TRBJ2-5; 7 bases fit TRBD2. Germline V CDR1 and CDR2: SGHRS, YFSETQ. The trim removed 4 bases at V and 4 bases at J, leaving 7 bases unmatched. CDR3 length equals 14 residues. The CDR3 reads CASSSGVNGETQYF. CDR3 coding DNA: TGCGCCAGCAGCAGCGGGGTAAATGGAGAGACCCAGTACTTC.

In this sample, this clone turned up once. The rearrangement links TRBV5-1 to TRBJ1-1; D may be TRBD1 (6 bases). CDR3 length equals 15 residues. CDR1 SGHRS and CDR2 YFSETQ come from the germline V gene. V lost 8 bases, J lost 3 bases, and 20 bases lay in between. CDR3 residues: CASTIGGAKDTEAFF. The CDR3, as DNA: TGCGCCAGTACGATCGGGGGGGCCAAGGACACTGAAGCTTTCTTT.

The chain links TRBV25-1 to TRBJ1-3; D is possibly TRBD1 (6 bases). The germline V gene has CDR1 MGHDK and CDR2 SYGVNS. The V and J ends lost 4 bases and 3 bases respectively, with 7 bases between them. The CDR3 has 13 residues. The chain's CDR3 is CASSVTGGNTIYF. The CDR3 DNA reads TGTGCCAGCAGTGTGACAGGTGGAAACACCATATATTTT.

The gene calls are TRBV4-3 and TRBJ2-2; 10 nucleotides agree with TRBD1. The CDR3 spans 17 residues. Trimming at V came to 5 bases and at J to 7 bases, leaving 13 bases not matched to a gene. CDR1 LGHNA and CDR2 YSLEER come from the germline V gene. Here the CDR3 reads CASSSKTGGQESGELFF. CDR3 in DNA: TGCGCCAGCAGCTCGAAGACAGGGGGCCAAGAAAGCGGGGAGCTGTTTTTT.

The chain employs TRBV7-2 and TRBJ2-5; 8 bases agree with TRBD2. The CDR3 sequence is 13 residues long. The ends lost 3 bases at V and 6 bases at J; junction bases unmatched: 3. Germline V CDR1 and CDR2: SGHTA, FQGNSA. The CDR3 DNA follows: TGTGCCAGCAGCTTGACTAGCGAGCAGACCCAGTACTTC. This codes for CASSLTSEQTQYF. Filled out from reference TRBV7-2 and TRBJ2-5, the complete variable domain reads GAGVSQSPSNKVTEKGKDVELRCDPISGHTALYWYRQSLGQGLEFLIYFQGNSAPDKSGLPSDRFSAERTGGSVSTLTIQRTQQEDSAVYLCASSLTSEQTQYFGPGTRLLVL.

V and J are TRBV5-4 and TRBJ2-5, with 12 bases fitting TRBD2. The CDR3 has 16 amino acids. CDR1 is SGHNT and CDR2 is YYREEE in the germline V gene (reference sequence). The ends lost 1 base at V and 3 bases at J; junction bases unmatched: 4. The CDR3 reads CASSLTGLAGKETQYF. CDR3 DNA: TGTGCCAGCAGCTTGACCGGACTAGCGGGGAAAGAGACCCAGTACTTC.

This chain joins TRBV6-1 and TRBJ1-2; no clear D. Trimming left V 4 bases short and J 3 bases short, with 3 bases between. This CDR3 contains 11 residues. In germline, CDR1 is MNHNS, CDR2 SASEGT. CDR3 DNA: TGTGCCAGCAGTGCCTACTATGGCTACACCTTC. Protein: CASSAYYGYTF.

V and J are TRBV19 and TRBJ2-1; 9 nucleotides line up with TRBD2. The CDR3 sequence is 13 residues long. V lost 4 bases and J lost 10; bases outside the gene matches: 5. The V gene's germline CDR1 is LNHDA and CDR2 SQIVND (reference sequence). The CDR3 DNA sequence: TGTGCCAGTAGTACCATAACTAGCGGGGAGCAGTTCTTC. This sequence encodes CASSTITSGEQFF.

The CDR3 coding sequence is TGTGCCAGCAGTTATACTAGAAACACAGATACGCAGTATTTT. Encoded protein: CASSYTRNTDTQYF. This sequence joins TRBV7-9 and TRBJ2-3; tentative D call: TRBD2 (5 bases). This CDR3 has 14 amino acids. Germline CDR1 SEHNR, CDR2 FQNEAQ (reference sequence). Trimming took off 6 bases at V and 2 bases at J, with 12 bases between the two ends. Full variable domain (missing parts from reference TRBV7-9 and TRBJ2-3): DTGVSQNPRHKITKRGQNVTFRCDPISEHNRLYWYRQTLGQGPEFLTYFQNEAQLEKSRLLSDRFSAERPKGSFSTLEIQRTEQGDSAMYLCASSYTRNTDTQYFGPGTRLTVL.

The count of this clone is one. The J gene is TRBJ2-3, the V gene TRBV4-3; D not certain. The CDR3 has 17 residues. V lost 1 base and J lost 1, with 15 bases in between. Germline V CDR1 and CDR2: LGHNA, YSLEER. CDR3 protein: CASSQAPGLLGTDTQYF. CDR3 nucleotides: TGCGCCAGCAGCCAAGCTCCAGGCCTCCTGGGCACAGATACGCAGTATTTT.

The CDR3 here is CASSLSPRSGAETQYF. DNA of the CDR3: TGTGCCAGCAGCTTATCTCCGAGGAGCGGGGCTGAGACCCAGTACTTC. This chain links TRBV7-8 with TRBJ2-5, with 7 bases matching TRBD2. V gave up 2 bases and J gave up 5 bases; unmatched junction bases: 11. The V gene's germline CDR1 is SGHVS and CDR2 FQNEAQ. The CDR3 is 16 amino acids.